This T cell receptor (beta chain) was sequenced during a study of human T cells and chemical hapten exposure. Overall study: Diphenylcyclopropenone doses were given weekly to the scalps of patients across the roughly 23-week study.

V was cut by 0 bases and J by 3 bases, with 8 bases left in between. In germline, CDR1 is SEHNR, CDR2 FQNEAQ (reference sequence). The CDR3 covers 15 residues. Regarding the study as a whole: Among expanded TCRs, significantly more large CDR3 similarity clusters formed than among controls.

This clonotype was picked up many times. The antigen is not known. Each cDNA molecule in the library carried unique molecular identifiers. MiXCR, run by TCRdb on the RACE reads, gives a single entry per CDR3 protein. The sample carries around 260,000 distinct CDR3 sequences, about 9% recorded once. Time point: pre-sensitization, week 0. Treatment noted: therapeutic diphenylcyclopropenone sensitization with weekly scalp DPC. Blood draws came before every patch-test application. Source: whole blood, taken in connection with sensitization to the hapten diphenylcyclopropenone (DPC). The receptor's source is a woman aged 40 to 50 with alopecia areata. Some clones in this sample may be carry-over from other donors' samples. The genes are TRBV7-9 and TRBJ1-4; D not certain. As DNA, the CDR3 is TGTGCCAGCAGCTTAGCAACCGGCCCTAATGAAAAACTGTTTTTT. It is translated as CASSLATGPNEKLFF.